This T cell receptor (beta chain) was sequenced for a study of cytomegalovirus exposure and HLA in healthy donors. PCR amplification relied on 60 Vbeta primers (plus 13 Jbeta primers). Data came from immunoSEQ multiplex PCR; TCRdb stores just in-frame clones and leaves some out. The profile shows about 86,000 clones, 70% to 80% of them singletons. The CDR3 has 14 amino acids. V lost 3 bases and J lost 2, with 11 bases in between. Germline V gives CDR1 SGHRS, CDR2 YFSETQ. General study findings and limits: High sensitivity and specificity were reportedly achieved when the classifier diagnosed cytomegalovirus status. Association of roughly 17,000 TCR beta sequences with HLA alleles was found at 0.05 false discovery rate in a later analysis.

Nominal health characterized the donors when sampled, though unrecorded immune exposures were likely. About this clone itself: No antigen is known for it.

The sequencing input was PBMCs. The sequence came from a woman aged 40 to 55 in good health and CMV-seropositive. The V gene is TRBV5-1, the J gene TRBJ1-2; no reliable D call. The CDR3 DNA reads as TGCGCCAGCAGCTATGAGGCAGACAACTATGGCTACACCTTC. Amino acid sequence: CASSYEADNYGYTF.